The source of this TCR beta chain is a study of CD8+CD57+ T cells in acquired aplastic anemia. The TCR beta profiling, which covered VDJ combination and CDR3 sequence, was carried out using genomic DNA as the template. TCRdb analysed the reads with MiXCR anew, one entry per CDR3 protein. The sample has roughly 500,000 distinct CDR3 sequences, roughly a third seen once. This clonotype was recorded many times. Antigen unknown. Overall study results and limits: Roughly 28 was the count of CD8+ CDR3 sequences that patients shared with controls.

The CDR3 covers 16 residues. Germline CDR1 reads SGHRS; CDR2 reads YFSETQ. Trimming took off 0 bases at V and 1 base at J, with 11 bases between the two ends. Patients chosen for sequencing had CD8+CD57+ cells that had expanded, as shown by flow cytometry. The material sequenced was sorted CD4+, CD8+, or CD8+CD57+ T cells (not recorded which) from PBMCs. The clonotype comes from a human donor with aplastic anemia. The V gene is TRBV5-1, the J gene TRBJ1-5; D not certain. The DNA of the CDR3 is TGCGCCAGCAGCTTGGACGGGTTGGGGAGCAATCAGCCCCAGCATTTT. This gives the protein CASSLDGLGSNQPQHF.